These T cell receptor beta chains were read from a single sample in a study of chronic HIV infection and antiretroviral therapy. One entry per CDR3 protein, called by TCRdb with MiXCR from the 5' RACE reads. The sample yields 30,000 to 35,000 distinct CDR3 sequences, around 8.6% seen once. The sequencing input was peripheral blood. The source of these receptors is an adult who had HIV and had not received antiretroviral therapy, or was an uninfected healthy control (not recorded which). The CDR3 runs from the conserved cysteine through the conserved F or W. The D gene is left open where the match is weak. Clone size is stated in some rows and not others, as once, few, many or a class when expanded.

V	D	J	size	DNA	CDR3
TRBV2	TRBD1	TRBJ1-3	NA	TGTGCCAGCAGCCTTCAGGGGGTCGGAAACACCATATATTTT	CASSLQGVGNTIYF
TRBV21-1	NA	TRBJ1-6	NA	TGTGCCAGCCGGACAGGTGATGATAATTCACCCCTCCACTTT	CASRTGDDNSPLHF
TRBV28	NA	TRBJ2-7	many	TGTGCCAGCACTCCCGGACAGTCCTACGAGCAGTACTTC	CASTPGQSYEQYF
TRBV11-2	NA	TRBJ1-2	few	TGTGCCAGCAGCCTTAGGGACGCCCCCTATGGCTACACCTTC	CASSLRDAPYGYTF
TRBV24-1	TRBD2	TRBJ2-1	NA	TGTGCCACCGCAAGGAGTACTAGCGGGAGTGGAAATGAGCAGTTCTTC	CATARSTSGSGNEQFF
TRBV28	NA	TRBJ1-1	NA	TGTGCCAGCAGTTTACGGGGGACCGCTGAAGCTTTCTTT	CASSLRGTAEAFF
TRBV15	NA	TRBJ1-1	many	TGTGCCACCAGCAGAGAACCGGGAATCTCTGAAGCTTTCTTT	CATSREPGISEAFF
TRBV5-1	TRBD1	TRBJ1-4	NA	TGCGCCAGCAGCTTGGTTGGACAGGGGGCGAGGAATGAAAAACTGTTTTTT	CASSLVGQGARNEKLFF
TRBV29-1	NA	TRBJ2-2	NA	TGCAGCGTTGAACCCAGGGCCGGGGAGCTGTTTTTT	CSVEPRAGELFF
TRBV4-3	TRBD1	TRBJ2-1	many	TGCGCCAGCAGCCAAGTTGACAGGGCCAATGAGCAGTTCTTC	CASSQVDRANEQFF
TRBV29-1	TRBD2	TRBJ2-1	NA	TGCAGCGGCAAGCTAGCGGGCTCCTACAATGAGCAGTTCTTC	CSGKLAGSYNEQFF
TRBV29-1	TRBD1	TRBJ1-2	few	TGCAGCGTTGAACGTGGACAGGGGGTAGAAGGCTACACCTTC	CSVERGQGVEGYTF
TRBV6-2/TRBV6-3	NA	TRBJ2-7	many	TGTGCCAGCAGTTTTAATTACCGGGAGTACTTC	CASSFNYREYF
TRBV7-2	TRBD1	TRBJ2-7	many	TGTGCCAGCAGCTTACCGTCCTTGGGACAGGGCGTCTACGAGCAGTACTTC	CASSLPSLGQGVYEQYF
TRBV20-1	NA	TRBJ1-1	NA	TGCAGTGCTAGACAGGGGTCGGTGAACACTGAAGCTTTCTTT	CSARQGSVNTEAFF